This T cell receptor (beta chain) was documented in a study of blood T cell repertoires in COVID-19. This clone was found a few times. Clones were sequenced by immunoSEQ multiplex PCR, and TCRdb holds only the in-frame ones, with some missing. Of about 68,000 clones listed, roughly three quarters are singletons. This sequence originates from a human donor in a cohort sampled during active COVID-19. Sequenced material: peripheral blood.

The chain's CDR3 is CAYGTGSHNSPLHF. The CDR3 bases are TGTGCCTACGGGACAGGCTCTCATAATTCACCCCTCCACTTT. This rearrangement joins TRBV30 to TRBJ1-6, with 8 bases lining up with TRBD1. Germline CDR1 GTSNPN, CDR2 SVGIG (reference sequence). Germline trimming cut 7 bases from V and 5 bases from J; bases unmatched to any gene: 7. This CDR3 is built from 14 residues.